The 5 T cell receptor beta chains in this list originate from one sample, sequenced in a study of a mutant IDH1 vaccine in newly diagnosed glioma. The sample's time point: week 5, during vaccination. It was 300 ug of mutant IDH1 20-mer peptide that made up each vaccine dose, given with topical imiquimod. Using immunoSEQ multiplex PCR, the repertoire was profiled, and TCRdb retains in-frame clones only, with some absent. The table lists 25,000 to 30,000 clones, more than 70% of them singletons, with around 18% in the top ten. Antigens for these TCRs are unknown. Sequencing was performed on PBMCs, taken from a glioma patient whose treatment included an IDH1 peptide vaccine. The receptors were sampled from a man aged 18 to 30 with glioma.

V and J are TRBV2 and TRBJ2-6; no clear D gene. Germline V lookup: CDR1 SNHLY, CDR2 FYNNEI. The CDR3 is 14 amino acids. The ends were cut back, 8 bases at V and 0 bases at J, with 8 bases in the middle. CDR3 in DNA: TGTGCCAGCGAGACGGACTCTGGGGCCAACGTCCTGACTTTC. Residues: CASETDSGANVLTF.

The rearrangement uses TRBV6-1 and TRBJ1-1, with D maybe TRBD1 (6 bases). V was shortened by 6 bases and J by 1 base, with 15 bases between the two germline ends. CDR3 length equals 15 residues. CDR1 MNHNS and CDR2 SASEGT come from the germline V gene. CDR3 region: CASSLLQGSNTEAFF. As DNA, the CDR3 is TGTGCCAGCAGCCTCCTACAGGGCTCGAACACTGAAGCTTTCTTT.

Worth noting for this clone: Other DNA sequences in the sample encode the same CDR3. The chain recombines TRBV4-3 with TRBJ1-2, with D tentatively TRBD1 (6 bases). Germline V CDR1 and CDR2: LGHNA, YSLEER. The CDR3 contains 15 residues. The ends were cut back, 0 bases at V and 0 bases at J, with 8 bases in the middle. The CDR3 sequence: CASSQDRGSNYGYTF. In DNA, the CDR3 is TGCGCCAGCAGCCAAGATAGGGGGTCTAACTATGGCTACACCTTC.

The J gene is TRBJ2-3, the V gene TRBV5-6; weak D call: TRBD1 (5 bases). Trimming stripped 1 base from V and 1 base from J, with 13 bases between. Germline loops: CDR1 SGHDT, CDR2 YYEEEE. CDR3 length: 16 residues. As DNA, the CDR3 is TGTGCCAGCAGCTTGTTAAGGGGTTCGGGCACAGATACGCAGTATTTT. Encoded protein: CASSLLRGSGTDTQYF.

The CDR3 region has the DNA TGCAGCGTTGGACAGGGATATGAGCAGTTCTTC. Protein: CSVGQGYEQFF. The genes are TRBV29-1 and TRBJ2-1; 7 positions agree with TRBD1. J was trimmed by 8 bases and V by 4 bases; bases with no gene match: 2. The CDR3 is 11 amino acids. CDR1 and CDR2 (germline): SQVTM, ANQGSEA.